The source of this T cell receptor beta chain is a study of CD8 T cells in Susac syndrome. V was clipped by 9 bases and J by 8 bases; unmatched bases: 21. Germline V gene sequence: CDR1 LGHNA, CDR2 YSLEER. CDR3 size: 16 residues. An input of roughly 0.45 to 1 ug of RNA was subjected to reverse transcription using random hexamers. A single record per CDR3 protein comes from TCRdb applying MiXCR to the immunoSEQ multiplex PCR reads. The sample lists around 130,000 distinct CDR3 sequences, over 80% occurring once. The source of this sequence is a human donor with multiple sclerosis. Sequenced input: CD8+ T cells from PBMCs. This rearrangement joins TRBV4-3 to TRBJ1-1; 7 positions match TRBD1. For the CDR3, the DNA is TGCGCCAGAAACCTTACCGGACAGGAGCAGATGGGGGAAGCTTTCTTT. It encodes CARNLTGQEQMGEAFF.